What follows is one TCR beta chain and its context. Its cognate antigen is unknown. The sample contains more than one DNA sequence encoding this CDR3. The data were obtained in a study of multiple sclerosis patients with progressive multifocal leukoencephalopathy. Study outcomes and limitations: Before and during natalizumab, the clones expanded at PML already existed.

The repertoire was sequenced with immunoSEQ multiplex PCR; TCRdb's copy has only in-frame clones and lacks some. The data contain about 30,000 clones, almost 90% of them singletons. The germline gives CDR1 SGHNT, CDR2 YYREEE (reference sequence). This CDR3 contains 15 residues. Trimming left V 0 bases short and J 4 bases short, with 11 bases between. Time point given: around eleven months of natalizumab therapy. The input for sequencing was PBMCs, taken from a patient treated with natalizumab. The rearrangement links TRBV5-4 to TRBJ1-3, with D unclear. The clonotype was recovered from a human donor with multiple sclerosis. This CDR3 is CASSLVGISGNTIYF. CDR3 coding DNA: TGTGCCAGCAGCTTGGTCGGAATATCCGGAAACACCATATATTTT.